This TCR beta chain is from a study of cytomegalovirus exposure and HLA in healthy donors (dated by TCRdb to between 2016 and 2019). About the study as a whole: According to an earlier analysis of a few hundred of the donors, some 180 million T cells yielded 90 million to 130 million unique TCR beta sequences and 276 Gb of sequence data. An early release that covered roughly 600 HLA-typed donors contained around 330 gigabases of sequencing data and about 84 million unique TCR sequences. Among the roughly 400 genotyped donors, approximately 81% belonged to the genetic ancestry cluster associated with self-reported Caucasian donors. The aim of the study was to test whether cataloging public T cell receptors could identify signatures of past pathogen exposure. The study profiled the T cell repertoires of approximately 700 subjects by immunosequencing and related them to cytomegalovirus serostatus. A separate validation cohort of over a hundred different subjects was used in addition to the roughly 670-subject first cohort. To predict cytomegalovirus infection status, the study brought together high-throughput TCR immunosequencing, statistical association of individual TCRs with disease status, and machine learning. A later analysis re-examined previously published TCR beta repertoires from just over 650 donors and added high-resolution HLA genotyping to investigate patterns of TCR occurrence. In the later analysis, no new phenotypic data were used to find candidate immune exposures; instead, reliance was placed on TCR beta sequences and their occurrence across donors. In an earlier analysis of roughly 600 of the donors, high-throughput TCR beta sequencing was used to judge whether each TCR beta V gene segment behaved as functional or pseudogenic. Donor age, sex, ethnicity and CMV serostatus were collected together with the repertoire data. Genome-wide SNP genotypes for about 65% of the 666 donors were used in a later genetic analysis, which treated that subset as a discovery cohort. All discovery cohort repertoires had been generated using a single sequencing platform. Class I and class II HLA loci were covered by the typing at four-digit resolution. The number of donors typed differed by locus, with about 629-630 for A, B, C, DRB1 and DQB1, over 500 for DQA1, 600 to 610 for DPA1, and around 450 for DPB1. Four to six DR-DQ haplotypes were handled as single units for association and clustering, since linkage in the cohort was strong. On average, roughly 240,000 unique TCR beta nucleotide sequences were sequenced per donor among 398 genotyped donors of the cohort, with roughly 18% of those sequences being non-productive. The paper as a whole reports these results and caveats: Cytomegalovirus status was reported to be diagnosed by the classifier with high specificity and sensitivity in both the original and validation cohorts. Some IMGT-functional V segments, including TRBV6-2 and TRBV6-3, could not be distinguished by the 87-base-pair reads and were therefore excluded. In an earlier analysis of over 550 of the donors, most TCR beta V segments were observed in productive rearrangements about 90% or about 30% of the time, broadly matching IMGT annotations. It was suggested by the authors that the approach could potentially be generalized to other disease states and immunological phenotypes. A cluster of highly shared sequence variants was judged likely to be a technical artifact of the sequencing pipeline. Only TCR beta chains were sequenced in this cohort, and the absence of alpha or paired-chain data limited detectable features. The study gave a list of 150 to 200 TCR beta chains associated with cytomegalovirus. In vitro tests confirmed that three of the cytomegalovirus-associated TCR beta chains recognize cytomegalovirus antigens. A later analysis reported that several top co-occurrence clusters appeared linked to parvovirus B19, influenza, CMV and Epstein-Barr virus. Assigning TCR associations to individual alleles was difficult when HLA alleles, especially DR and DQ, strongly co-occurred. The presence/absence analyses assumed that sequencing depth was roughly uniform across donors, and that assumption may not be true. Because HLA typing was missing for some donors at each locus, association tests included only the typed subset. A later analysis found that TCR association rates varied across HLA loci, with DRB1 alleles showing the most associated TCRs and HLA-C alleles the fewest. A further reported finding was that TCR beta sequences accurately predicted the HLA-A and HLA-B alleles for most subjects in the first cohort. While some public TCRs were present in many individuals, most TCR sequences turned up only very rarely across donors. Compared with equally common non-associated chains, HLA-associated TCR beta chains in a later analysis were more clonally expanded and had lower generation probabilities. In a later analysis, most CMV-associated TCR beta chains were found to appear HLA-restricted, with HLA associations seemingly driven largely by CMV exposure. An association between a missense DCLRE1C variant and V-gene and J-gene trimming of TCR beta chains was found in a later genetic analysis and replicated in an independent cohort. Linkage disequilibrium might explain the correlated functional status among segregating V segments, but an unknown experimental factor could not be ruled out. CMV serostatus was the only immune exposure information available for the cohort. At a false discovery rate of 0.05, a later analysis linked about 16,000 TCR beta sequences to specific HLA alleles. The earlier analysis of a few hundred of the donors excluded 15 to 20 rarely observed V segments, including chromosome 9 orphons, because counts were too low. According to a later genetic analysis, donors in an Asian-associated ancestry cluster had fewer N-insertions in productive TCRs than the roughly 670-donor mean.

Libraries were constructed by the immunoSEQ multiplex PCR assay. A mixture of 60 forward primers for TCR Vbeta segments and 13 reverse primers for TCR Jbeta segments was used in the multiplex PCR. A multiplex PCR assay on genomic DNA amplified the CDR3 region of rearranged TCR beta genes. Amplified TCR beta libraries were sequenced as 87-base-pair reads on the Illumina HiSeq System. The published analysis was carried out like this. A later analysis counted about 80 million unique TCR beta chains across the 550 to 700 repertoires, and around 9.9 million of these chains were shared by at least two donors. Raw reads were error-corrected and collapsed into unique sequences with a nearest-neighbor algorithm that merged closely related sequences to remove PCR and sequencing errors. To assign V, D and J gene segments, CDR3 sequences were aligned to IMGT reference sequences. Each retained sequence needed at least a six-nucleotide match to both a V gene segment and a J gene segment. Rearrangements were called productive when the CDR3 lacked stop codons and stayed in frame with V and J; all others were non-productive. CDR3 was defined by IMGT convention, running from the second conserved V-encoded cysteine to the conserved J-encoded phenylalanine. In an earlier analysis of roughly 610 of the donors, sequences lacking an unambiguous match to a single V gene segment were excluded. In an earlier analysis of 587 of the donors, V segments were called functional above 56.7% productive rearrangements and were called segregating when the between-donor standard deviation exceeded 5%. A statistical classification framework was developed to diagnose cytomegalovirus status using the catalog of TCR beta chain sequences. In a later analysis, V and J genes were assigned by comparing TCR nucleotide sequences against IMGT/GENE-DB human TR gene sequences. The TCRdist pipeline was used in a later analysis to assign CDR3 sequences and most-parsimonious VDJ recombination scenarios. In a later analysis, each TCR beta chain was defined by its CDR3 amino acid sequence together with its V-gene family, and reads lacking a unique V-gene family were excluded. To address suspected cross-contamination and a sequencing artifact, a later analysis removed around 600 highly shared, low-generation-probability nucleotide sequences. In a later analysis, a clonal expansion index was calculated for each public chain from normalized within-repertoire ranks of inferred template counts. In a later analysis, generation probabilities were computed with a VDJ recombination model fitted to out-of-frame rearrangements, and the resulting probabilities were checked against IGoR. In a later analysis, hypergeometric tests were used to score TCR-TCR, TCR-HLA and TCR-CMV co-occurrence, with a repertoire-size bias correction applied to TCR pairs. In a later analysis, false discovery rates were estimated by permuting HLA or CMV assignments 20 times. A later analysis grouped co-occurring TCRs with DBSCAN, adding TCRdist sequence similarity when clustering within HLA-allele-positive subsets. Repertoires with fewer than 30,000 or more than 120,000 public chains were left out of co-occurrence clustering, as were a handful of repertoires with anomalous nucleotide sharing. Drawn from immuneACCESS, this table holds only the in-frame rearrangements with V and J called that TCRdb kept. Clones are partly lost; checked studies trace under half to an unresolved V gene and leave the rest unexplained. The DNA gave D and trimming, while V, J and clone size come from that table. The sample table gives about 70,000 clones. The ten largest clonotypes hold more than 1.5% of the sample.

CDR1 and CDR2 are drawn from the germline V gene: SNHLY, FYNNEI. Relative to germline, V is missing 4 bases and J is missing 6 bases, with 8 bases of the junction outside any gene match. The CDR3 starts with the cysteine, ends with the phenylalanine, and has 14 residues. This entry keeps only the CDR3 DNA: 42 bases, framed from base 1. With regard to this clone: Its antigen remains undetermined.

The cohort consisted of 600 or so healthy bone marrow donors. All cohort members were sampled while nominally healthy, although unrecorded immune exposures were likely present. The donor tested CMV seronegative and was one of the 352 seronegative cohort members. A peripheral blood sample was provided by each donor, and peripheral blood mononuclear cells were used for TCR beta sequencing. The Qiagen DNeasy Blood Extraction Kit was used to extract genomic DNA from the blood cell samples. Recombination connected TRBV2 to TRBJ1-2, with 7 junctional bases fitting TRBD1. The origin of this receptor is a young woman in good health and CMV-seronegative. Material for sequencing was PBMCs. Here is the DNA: TGTGCCAGCAGTGCCTCAACAGGGGTGGATGGCTACACCTTC. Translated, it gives CASSASTGVDGYTF.